Listed below are T cell receptor beta chains from one sample, sequenced in a study of Ad26.COV2.S vaccination and SARS-CoV-2 variants. Sequencing used immunoSEQ multiplex PCR; TCRdb keeps in-frame clones, though not all of them. The sample consists of about 320,000 clones, 70% to 90% of them appearing once. Material: peripheral blood, obtained in a trial of Ad26.COV2.S vaccine versus placebo. The receptor set was obtained from a person aged 18 to 65 who received the Ad26.COV2.S COVID-19 vaccine or a placebo. The conserved cysteine and the conserved F or W are not part of the CDR3 here. Part of the rows lack a size; the others show once, few, many or a class for expanded clones.

v_call,clone_size,j_call,cdr3_aa
TRBV18,.,TRBJ1-4,ASSPGSGFNEKLF
TRBV9,once,TRBJ2-6,ASSVEGRPRGANVLT
TRBV5-1,.,TRBJ1-4,ASSLDRANEKLF
TRBV13,.,TRBJ2-1,ASSRLDRLAGGQEQF
TRBV11-2,.,TRBJ2-5,ASSRLRKRETQY
TRBV4-3,.,TRBJ1-4,ASSQDRTEKLF
TRBV6-2/TRBV6-3,once,TRBJ2-1,ASSYSRTGDLGNEQF
TRBV5-1,few,TRBJ1-3,ASSWGTGNTIY
TRBV21-1,.,TRBJ1-1,ASSSSGQGVDEAF
TRBV6-6,.,TRBJ2-6,ASSHNLGAGANVLT
TRBV7-9,few,TRBJ1-4,ASSLPGTVNEKLF
TRBV10-3,.,TRBJ1-1,AISTGSDTEAF
TRBV5-1,.,TRBJ2-7,ASSITSYSYEQY
TRBV7-3,once,TRBJ2-2,ASRPDRGTGELF
TRBV18,.,TRBJ1-3,ASSVDRDGNTIY
TRBV2,.,TRBJ1-4,ALGGTEGEKLF
TRBV7-2,.,TRBJ2-3,ASSSDSDTQY
TRBV7-2,.,TRBJ1-3,ASSLGGNSGNTIY
TRBV5-1,.,TRBJ2-3,ASSPSESGVTHTQY
TRBV25-1,.,TRBJ1-4,ASSEPGRSNEKLF
TRBV7-7,.,TRBJ2-7,ASSPPPSGDYYEQY
TRBV13,once,TRBJ1-1,ASSTWTVRNTEAF
TRBV12-3/TRBV12-4,.,TRBJ1-5,ASSFPRQPQH
TRBV6-5,.,TRBJ1-4,ASSPTATNEKLF
TRBV4-3,.,TRBJ2-3,ASSQARTGPDTQY
TRBV28,.,TRBJ2-3,ASSFRGGSTDTQY
TRBV5-6,.,TRBJ2-6,ASSQWTVSSGANVLT
TRBV5-1,once,TRBJ1-1,ASSSAGGAGTEAF
TRBV10-3,.,TRBJ1-2,AISEFGSGYGYT